This record looks at one TCR beta chain sequence and its context. Per the original data handling: Reference gene primer amplification in the assay estimated nucleated cell counts. Using immunoSEQ multiplex PCR, the repertoire was profiled, and TCRdb retains in-frame clones only, with some absent. Clonal size and the V and J genes are those of that table, whereas D and trimming came from the DNA. The table has about 120,000 clones, around four fifths seen once. This sample was included in a study of blood T cell repertoires in COVID-19. Whole-study context: The origin of the acute and convalescent COVID-19 samples was the United States, Italy and Spain. T cells, B-cell-depleted T cells, or PBMCs supplied cDNA or gDNA.

The V end lost 2 bases, the J end lost 5 bases, and 11 bases lay between the germline ends. Per the germline V gene, CDR1 is SGHRS and CDR2 is YFSETQ. This CDR3 contains 14 residues. The chain uses TRBV5-1 and TRBJ2-1; D remains ambiguous. Input material: peripheral blood. The clonotype comes from a man between 65 and 85 years old with acute or convalescent COVID-19. CDR3 sequence: CASSLPGSNNEQFF. The CDR3 DNA is TGCGCCAGCAGCTTACCAGGTTCCAACAATGAGCAGTTCTTC.